Listed below are T cell receptor beta chains from one sample, sequenced in a study of control samples from healthy donors and cancer patients. The assay was immunoSEQ multiplex PCR, and TCRdb's table has in-frame clones only and misses some. The table records over 2,500 clones, about 94% of them present only once. The material sequenced was PBMCs. The receptors were sampled from a man between 65 and 85 years old with lung cancer. Both conserved end residues are part of each CDR3. The order of the fields is J gene, clone size, D gene, V gene, CDR3 protein, CDR3 DNA. A D gene is named only where the DNA matches it firmly. Expanded clones are given a class, and other clones once, few, many or no size at all.

J: TRBJ2-2
size: -
D: -
V: TRBV24-1
CDR3: CASEQPGGGELFF
DNA: TGTGCCAGCGAACAACCCGGGGGCGGGGAGCTGTTTTTT

J: TRBJ2-7
size: -
D: -
V: TRBV21-1
CDR3: CASITDRDRDHEQYF
DNA: TGTGCCAGCATTACGGACCGGGACAGGGACCACGAGCAGTACTTC

J: TRBJ1-5
size: few
D: -
V: TRBV6-1
CDR3: CASSEFKGSRQPQHF
DNA: TGTGCCAGCAGTGAATTTAAGGGGTCAAGGCAGCCCCAGCATTTT

J: TRBJ1-1
size: -
D: -
V: TRBV19
CDR3: CASSDGQPVGTEAFF
DNA: TGTGCCAGTAGTGACGGACAGCCCGTAGGGACTGAAGCTTTCTTT

J: TRBJ1-6
size: -
D: -
V: TRBV28
CDR3: CATLAGLYNSPLHF
DNA: TGTGCCACCCTGGCAGGGTTATATAATTCACCCCTCCACTTT

J: TRBJ1-2
size: -
D: -
V: TRBV12-3/TRBV12-4
CDR3: CASSLSGDYGYTF
DNA: TGTGCCAGCAGTTTATCCGGGGACTATGGCTACACCTTC

J: TRBJ1-5
size: -
D: -
V: TRBV12-5
CDR3: CASGADPRSQPQHF
DNA: TGTGCTAGTGGGGCAGACCCACGCTCCCAGCCCCAGCATTTT

J: TRBJ2-3
size: -
D: -
V: TRBV5-1
CDR3: CASSLRDTSTDTQYF
DNA: TGCGCCAGCAGCTTGCGGGACACTAGCACAGATACGCAGTATTTT

J: TRBJ2-1
size: -
D: TRBD1
V: TRBV2
CDR3: CASSKTGLNEQFF
DNA: TGTGCCAGCAGCAAGACAGGGTTGAATGAGCAGTTCTTC

J: TRBJ1-4
size: -
D: -
V: TRBV29-1
CDR3: CSVEPWDRGEKLFF
DNA: TGCAGCGTTGAACCCTGGGATCGGGGTGAAAAACTGTTTTTT

J: TRBJ2-1
size: -
D: -
V: TRBV29-1
CDR3: CSVHGTTTYNEQFF
DNA: TGCAGCGTCCACGGGACAACAACTTACAATGAGCAGTTCTTC

J: TRBJ2-1
size: -
D: TRBD2
V: TRBV16
CDR3: CASSQTLGLAEQSSYNEQFF
DNA: TGTGCCAGCAGCCAGACTCTGGGGCTAGCGGAACAAAGCTCCTACAATGAGCAGTTCTTC

J: TRBJ2-7
size: -
D: -
V: TRBV7-9
CDR3: CASSSPYRDISEQYF
DNA: TGTGCCAGCAGCTCACCCTACAGGGACATCAGCGAGCAGTACTTC

J: TRBJ2-7
size: -
D: -
V: TRBV4-1
CDR3: CASSQDEQTGSWRYQYF
DNA: TGCGCCAGCAGCCAAGATGAACAGACCGGGAGTTGGAGATATCAGTACTTC

J: TRBJ2-3
size: -
D: -
V: TRBV7-2
CDR3: CASSSTSRDTQYF
DNA: TGTGCCAGCAGCTCAACTTCAAGAGATACGCAGTATTTT

J: TRBJ2-7
size: -
D: -
V: TRBV12-5
CDR3: CASGLSGVYEQYF
DNA: TGTGCTAGTGGTTTGTCGGGGGTTTACGAGCAGTACTTC

J: TRBJ1-1
size: few
D: TRBD1
V: TRBV4-3
CDR3: CASSKGTSRGLTEAFF
DNA: TGCGCCAGCAGCAAAGGGACTTCGAGGGGGCTCACTGAAGCTTTCTTT

J: TRBJ1-2
size: -
D: TRBD1
V: TRBV24-1
CDR3: CATSEGGAPNYGYTF
DNA: TGTGCCACCAGTGAAGGGGGCGCCCCCAACTATGGCTACACCTTC

J: TRBJ2-5
size: large
D: TRBD2
V: TRBV15
CDR3: CATSSLAGETQYF
DNA: TGTGCCACCAGCTCACTAGCGGGGGAGACCCAGTACTTC

J: TRBJ1-5
size: once
D: -
V: TRBV5-8
CDR3: CASRSRVASQPQHF
DNA: TGTGCCAGCAGAAGCAGGGTGGCTAGCCAGCCCCAGCATTTT

J: TRBJ2-1
size: -
D: TRBD2
V: TRBV7-2
CDR3: CASRVGGAYNEQFF
DNA: TGTGCCAGCAGGGTCGGGGGGGCCTACAATGAGCAGTTCTTC

J: TRBJ2-5
size: -
D: -
V: TRBV30
CDR3: CAWSISRYQETQYF
DNA: TGTGCCTGGAGTATCTCAAGGTACCAAGAGACCCAGTACTTC

J: TRBJ2-1
size: -
D: TRBD1
V: TRBV2
CDR3: CASSLTGGSGNEQFF
DNA: TGTGCCAGCAGTTTGACAGGGGGATCGGGTAATGAGCAGTTCTTC

J: TRBJ2-4
size: once
D: -
V: TRBV19
CDR3: CASSLGNRLNIQYF
DNA: TGTGCCAGTAGTTTAGGAAACAGGTTGAACATTCAGTACTTC

J: TRBJ1-2
size: -
D: -
V: TRBV6-1
CDR3: CASGEGTYGYTF
DNA: TGTGCCAGCGGTGAGGGGACCTATGGCTACACCTTC

J: TRBJ2-1
size: -
D: -
V: TRBV28
CDR3: CAGRRGQEQFF
DNA: TGTGCCGGTAGGAGGGGACAGGAGCAGTTCTTC

J: TRBJ2-7
size: -
D: -
V: TRBV5-6
CDR3: CASSLSGVNEQYF
DNA: TGTGCCAGCAGCTTGAGTGGCGTAAACGAGCAGTACTTC

J: TRBJ1-2
size: -
D: -
V: TRBV30
CDR3: CAWSVRANYGYTF
DNA: TGTGCCTGGAGTGTACGAGCGAACTATGGCTACACCTTC

J: TRBJ2-7
size: -
D: -
V: TRBV6-5
CDR3: CASSYSWSGQYEQYF
DNA: TGTGCCAGCAGTTATAGTTGGAGCGGACAATACGAGCAGTACTTC

J: TRBJ1-2
size: -
D: -
V: TRBV7-8
CDR3: CASSLELNYGYTF
DNA: TGTGCCAGCAGCTTAGAACTCAACTATGGCTACACCTTC

J: TRBJ1-6
size: -
D: TRBD1
V: TRBV18
CDR3: CASSPTGERSPLHF
DNA: TGTGCCAGCTCACCGACAGGGGAACGATCACCCCTCCACTTT

J: TRBJ1-5
size: -
D: TRBD1
V: TRBV19
CDR3: CASTATGSNQPQHF
DNA: TGTGCCAGTACCGCGACAGGGAGCAATCAGCCCCAGCATTTT

J: TRBJ1-2
size: -
D: -
V: TRBV19
CDR3: CASSTAGGNYGYTF
DNA: TGTGCCAGTAGTACGGCTGGGGGAAACTATGGCTACACCTTC

J: TRBJ1-1
size: -
D: -
V: TRBV2
CDR3: CASRVQGYTEAFF
DNA: TGTGCCAGCAGGGTTCAGGGGTACACTGAAGCTTTCTTT

J: TRBJ1-1
size: -
D: TRBD1
V: TRBV18
CDR3: CASSKTGGGGVDTEAFF
DNA: TGTGCCAGCTCAAAGACAGGGGGAGGCGGAGTGGACACTGAAGCTTTCTTT

J: TRBJ1-6
size: -
D: TRBD1
V: TRBV18
CDR3: CASSPEGAGYNSPLHF
DNA: TGTGCCAGCTCACCAGAGGGGGCCGGCTATAATTCACCCCTCCACTTT

J: TRBJ2-1
size: -
D: -
V: TRBV7-8
CDR3: CASSFSLGTSYNEQFF
DNA: TGTGCCAGCAGCTTTAGTCTGGGTACCTCCTACAATGAGCAGTTCTTC

J: TRBJ2-2
size: -
D: -
V: TRBV27
CDR3: CASSFILTGELFF
DNA: TGTGCCAGCAGTTTTATTTTAACCGGGGAGCTGTTTTTT

J: TRBJ2-3
size: -
D: -
V: TRBV28
CDR3: CASSLQGGASTDTQYF
DNA: TGTGCCAGCAGTTTACAGGGGGGGGCTAGCACAGATACGCAGTATTTT

J: TRBJ2-7
size: -
D: -
V: TRBV6-2/TRBV6-3
CDR3: CASSPASEQYF
DNA: TGTGCCAGCAGCCCTGCTTCCGAGCAGTACTTC

J: TRBJ2-6
size: -
D: TRBD1
V: TRBV19
CDR3: CASSIGGGASGANVLTF
DNA: TGTGCCAGTAGTATAGGAGGGGGCGCTTCTGGGGCCAACGTCCTGACTTTC

J: TRBJ2-1
size: -
D: -
V: TRBV5-8
CDR3: CASSLERGIRTSNEQFF
DNA: TGTGCCAGCAGCTTGGAAAGGGGAATAAGAACCTCCAATGAGCAGTTCTTC

J: TRBJ2-3
size: -
D: TRBD1
V: TRBV7-3
CDR3: CASSPTGSDTQYF
DNA: TGTGCCAGCAGTCCGACAGGGTCAGATACGCAGTATTTT

J: TRBJ1-5
size: -
D: -
V: TRBV27
CDR3: CASSGGRANQPQHF
DNA: TGTGCCAGCAGTGGGGGCAGGGCAAATCAGCCCCAGCATTTT

J: TRBJ2-1
size: -
D: TRBD2
V: TRBV19
CDR3: CASSIGTSGGAVNEQFF
DNA: TGTGCCAGTAGTATAGGGACTAGCGGGGGGGCAGTCAATGAGCAGTTCTTC

J: TRBJ2-3
size: once
D: TRBD2
V: TRBV7-3
CDR3: CASSLISGLDKDTQYF
DNA: TGTGCCAGCAGCTTAATCTCGGGACTAGATAAAGATACGCAGTATTTT

J: TRBJ1-1
size: -
D: -
V: TRBV6-6
CDR3: CASSYRGGARDEAFF
DNA: TGTGCCAGCAGTTATCGGGGGGGGGCAAGGGATGAAGCTTTCTTT

J: TRBJ1-1
size: -
D: TRBD1
V: TRBV7-2
CDR3: CASSPDRGRMGTEAFF
DNA: TGTGCCAGCAGCCCGGACAGGGGGCGTATGGGCACTGAAGCTTTCTTT

J: TRBJ2-7
size: -
D: -
V: TRBV3-1/TRBV3-2
CDR3: CASSQDNRQSSYEQYF
DNA: TGTGCCAGCAGCCAAGATAACAGACAGAGCTCCTACGAGCAGTACTTC

J: TRBJ1-5
size: once
D: -
V: TRBV6-2/TRBV6-3
CDR3: CASSYQGRVDQPQHF
DNA: TGTGCCAGCAGTTACCAGGGACGCGTTGATCAGCCCCAGCATTTT

J: TRBJ1-6
size: -
D: TRBD1
V: TRBV10-2
CDR3: CASREGQGALGSPLHF
DNA: TGCGCCAGCCGGGAGGGACAGGGGGCCTTGGGTTCACCCCTCCACTTT

J: TRBJ2-3
size: -
D: -
V: TRBV19
CDR3: CASSPPSQSTDTQYF
DNA: TGTGCCAGTAGCCCACCCTCGCAAAGCACAGATACGCAGTATTTT

J: TRBJ1-4
size: -
D: -
V: TRBV5-1
CDR3: CASSLAENGINEKLFF
DNA: TGCGCCAGCAGCTTGGCCGAAAATGGAATAAATGAAAAACTGTTTTTT

J: TRBJ2-7
size: -
D: -
V: TRBV6-5
CDR3: CASSPLGADEQYF
DNA: TGTGCCAGCAGCCCCCTGGGGGCGGACGAGCAGTACTTC